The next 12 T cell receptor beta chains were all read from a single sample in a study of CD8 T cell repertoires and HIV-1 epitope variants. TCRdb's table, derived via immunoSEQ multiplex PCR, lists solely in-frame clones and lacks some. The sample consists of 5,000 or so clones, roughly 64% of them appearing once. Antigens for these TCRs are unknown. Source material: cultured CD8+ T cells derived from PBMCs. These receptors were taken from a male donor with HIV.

The CDR3 bases are TGTGCCAGCAGTGAGGTGGAGGGGGCGTTTGGCTACACCTTC. It specifies CASSEVEGAFGYTF. The chain uses TRBV2 and TRBJ1-2; 7 bases match TRBD1. Germline loops: CDR1 SNHLY, CDR2 FYNNEI. The CDR3 is made up of 14 amino acids. Trimming cost V 3 bases and J 7 bases; bases outside gene matches: 8.

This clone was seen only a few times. CDR3 protein: CASSLYGSYEQYF. The CDR3, as DNA: TGTGCCAGCAGTTTATACGGCTCCTACGAGCAGTACTTC. The V and J genes are TRBV28 and TRBJ2-7, with D uncertain. The CDR3 contains 13 residues. Germline-derived CDR1 and CDR2 are MDHEN and SYDVKM. V was trimmed by 1 base and J by 0 bases, leaving 4 bases between them. The whole variable domain, remainder taken from reference TRBV28 and TRBJ2-7, is DVKVTQSSRYLVKRTGEKVFLECVQDMDHENMFWYRQDPGLGLRLIYFSYDVKMKEKGDIPEGYSVSREKKERFSLILESASTNQTSMYLCASSLYGSYEQYFGPGTRLTVT.

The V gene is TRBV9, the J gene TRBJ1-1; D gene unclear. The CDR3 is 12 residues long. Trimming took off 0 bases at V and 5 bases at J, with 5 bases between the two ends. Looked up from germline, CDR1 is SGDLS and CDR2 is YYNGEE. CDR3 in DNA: TGTGCCAGCAGCGTAGTGGGGACTGAAGCTTTCTTT. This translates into CASSVVGTEAFF.

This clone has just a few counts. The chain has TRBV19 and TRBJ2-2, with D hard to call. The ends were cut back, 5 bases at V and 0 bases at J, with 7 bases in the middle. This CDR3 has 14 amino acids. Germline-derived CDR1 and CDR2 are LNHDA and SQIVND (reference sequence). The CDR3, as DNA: TGTGCCAGTAGTCAGAGCGCGAACACCGGGGAGCTGTTTTTT. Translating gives CASSQSANTGELFF.

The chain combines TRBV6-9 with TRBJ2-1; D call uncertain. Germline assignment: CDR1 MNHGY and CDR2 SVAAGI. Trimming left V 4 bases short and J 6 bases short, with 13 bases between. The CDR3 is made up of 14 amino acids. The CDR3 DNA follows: TGTGCCAGCAGTTCCCTCGGCAGGTCCAATGAGCAGTTCTTC. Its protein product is CASSSLGRSNEQFF.

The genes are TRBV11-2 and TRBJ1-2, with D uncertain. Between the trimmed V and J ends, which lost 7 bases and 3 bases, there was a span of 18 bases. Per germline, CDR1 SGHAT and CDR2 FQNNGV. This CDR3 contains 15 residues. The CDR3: CASTNLVTRHYGYTF. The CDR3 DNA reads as TGTGCCAGCACCAACTTGGTTACACGCCACTATGGCTACACCTTC.

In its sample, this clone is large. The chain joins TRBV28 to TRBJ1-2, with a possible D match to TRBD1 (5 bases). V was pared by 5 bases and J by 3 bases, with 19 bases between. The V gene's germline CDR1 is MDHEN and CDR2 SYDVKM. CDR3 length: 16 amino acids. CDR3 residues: CASSIRPTDFDYGYTF. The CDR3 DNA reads TGTGCCAGCAGTATACGCCCGACAGATTTCGACTATGGCTACACCTTC.

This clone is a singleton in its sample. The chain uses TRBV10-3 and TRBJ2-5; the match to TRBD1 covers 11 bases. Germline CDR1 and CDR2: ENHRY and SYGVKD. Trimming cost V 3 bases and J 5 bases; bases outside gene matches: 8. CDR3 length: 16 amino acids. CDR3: CAISDPGQGAGETQYF. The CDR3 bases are TGTGCCATCAGTGACCCCGGACAGGGGGCCGGGGAGACCCAGTACTTC.

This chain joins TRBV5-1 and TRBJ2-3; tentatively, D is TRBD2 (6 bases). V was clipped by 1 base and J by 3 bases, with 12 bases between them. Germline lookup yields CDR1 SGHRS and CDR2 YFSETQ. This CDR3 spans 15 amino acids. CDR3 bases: TGCGCCAGCAGCTTGCTCGGGAGAGATACAGATACGCAGTATTTT. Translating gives CASSLLGRDTDTQYF.

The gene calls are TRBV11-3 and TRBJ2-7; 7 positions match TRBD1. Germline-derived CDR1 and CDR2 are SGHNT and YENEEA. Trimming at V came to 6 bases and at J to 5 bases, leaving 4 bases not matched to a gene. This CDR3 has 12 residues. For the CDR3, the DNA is TGTGCCAGCAGTTATACAGGGGACGAGCAGTACTTC. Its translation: CASSYTGDEQYF.

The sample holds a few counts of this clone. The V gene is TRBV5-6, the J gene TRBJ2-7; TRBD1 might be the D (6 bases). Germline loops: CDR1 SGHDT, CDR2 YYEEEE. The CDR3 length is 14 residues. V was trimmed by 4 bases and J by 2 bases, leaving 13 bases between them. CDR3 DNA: TGTGCCAGCAGCCTGACAGGTTCCGCCTACGAGCAGTACTTC. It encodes CASSLTGSAYEQYF.

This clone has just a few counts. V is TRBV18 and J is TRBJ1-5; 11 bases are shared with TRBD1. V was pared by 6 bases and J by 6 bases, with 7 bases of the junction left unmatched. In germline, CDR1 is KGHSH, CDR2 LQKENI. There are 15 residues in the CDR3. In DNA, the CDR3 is TGTGCCAGCTCCCGGGGACAGGGGGAAGGTCAGCCCCAGCATTTT. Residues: CASSRGQGEGQPQHF.